Below are 5 T cell receptor beta chains sequenced from a single sample in a study of tumor-infiltrating lymphocytes in primary liver carcinoma. Investigators took RNA and DNA out together from approximately 22-30 mg of unsorted bulk tissue. The authors made TCR beta cDNA from around 500 ng total RNA with a constant-region primer. What produced the TCR beta libraries was three nested multiplex PCR rounds using slightly modified ARM-PCR. Use of TRBV1-TRBV30 forward primers with a C-beta reverse primer characterized the first two PCR rounds, which lasted around 9 cycles each. TCRdb ran MiXCR on the multiplex PCR reads and lists one entry per CDR3 protein. The sample lists 70,000 to 75,000 distinct CDR3 sequences, about 72% occurring once. Material: liver tumor tissue from sampling region 4. Subset indicated: tumor region T4, right-lateral pole. These receptors originate from a man in his forties with primary liver carcinoma and hepatitis B virus infection.

As concerns this clonotype: The junction shows a germline mismatch at one end, possibly a read error. The chain is built from TRBV30 and TRBJ2-7; TRBD1 might be the D (5 bases). Germline lookup yields CDR1 GTSNPN and CDR2 SVGIG (reference sequence). This CDR3 has 12 amino acids. The CDR3 bases are TGTGCGTACAAAGGGGCCAGCCACGAACAGTACTTC. Its translation is CAYKGASHEQYF.

The chain employs TRBV6-5 and TRBJ2-3; D might be TRBD1 (6 bases). The DNA end favors TRBJ1-5, so the J call may be wrong. Germline V CDR1 and CDR2: MNHEY, SVGAGI. The CDR3 covers 15 residues. DNA for the CDR3: TGTGCCAGCAGCTATGATGCGGGAGGGGGAGATACGCAGCATTTT. It encodes CASSYDAGGGDTQHF.

The chain employs TRBV4-2 and TRBJ1-3; D might be TRBD1 (6 bases). The CDR3 has 16 residues. Germline CDR1 reads LGHNA; CDR2 reads YNFKEQ. CDR3 in DNA: TGTATAAGCAGCCAAGAGGCGGGGGCGGCTGGAAACACCATATATTTT. Translated, it gives CISSQEAGAAGNTIYF.

As to this clonotype: The CDR3 does not close with the conserved phenylalanine or tryptophan, likely indicating a read error. V and J are TRBV4-1 and TRBJ2-7, with TRBD1 as a possible D gene (6 bases). The length of the CDR3 is 13 residues. Germline loops: CDR1 MGHRA, CDR2 YSYEKL. The CDR3 region has the DNA TGCGCCAGCAGTCAAGGGGGACACTGCGAGCAGTACTTA. It encodes CASSQGGHCEQYL.

This clonotype appeared many times. This chain joins TRBV7-8 and TRBJ2-3; unclear D gene. Germline lookup yields CDR1 SGHVS and CDR2 FQNEAQ. The CDR3 length is 13 residues. Trimming removed 3 bases at V and 6 bases at J, with 10 bases between. The CDR3 coding sequence is TGTGCCAGCAGCTTTACGGCGCGTGATACGCAGTATTTT. Translation: CASSFTARDTQYF.